This T cell receptor (beta chain) was documented in a study of blood T cell repertoires in COVID-19. For the study at large: From T cells, B-cell-depleted T cells, or PBMCs came the material, which was cDNA or gDNA.

In its sample, this clone was seen once. Germline V gives CDR1 KGHSH, CDR2 LQKENI. V lost 3 bases to trimming and J lost 4 bases, with 9 bases between them. There are 13 residues in the CDR3. Seattle participants joined during active infection and were tracked over time. As handled by the study authors: Reference gene primer amplification gave estimated nucleated cell counts. Measured with immunoSEQ multiplex PCR; TCRdb has only the in-frame clones, and not every one. That table supplies the V and J calls and clone size; D and trimming were determined from the DNA. The sample has some 300,000 clones, over 85% seen once.

The receptor was derived from a woman younger than 45 with COVID-19, enrolled during active disease. The sample consisted of peripheral blood. The chain joins TRBV18 to TRBJ1-1; tentatively, D is TRBD1 (5 bases). The CDR3 reads CASSPGGITEAFF. For the CDR3, the DNA is TGTGCCAGCTCACCGGGGGGGATCACTGAAGCTTTCTTT.